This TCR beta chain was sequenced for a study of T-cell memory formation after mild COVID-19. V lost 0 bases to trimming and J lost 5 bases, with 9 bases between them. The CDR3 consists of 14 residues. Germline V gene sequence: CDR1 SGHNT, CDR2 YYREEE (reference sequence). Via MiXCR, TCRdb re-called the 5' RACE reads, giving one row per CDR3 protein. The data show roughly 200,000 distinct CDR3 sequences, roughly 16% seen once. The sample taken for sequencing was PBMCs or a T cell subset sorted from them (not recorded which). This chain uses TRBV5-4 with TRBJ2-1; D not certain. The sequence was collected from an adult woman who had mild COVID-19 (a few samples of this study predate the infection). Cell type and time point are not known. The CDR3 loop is CASSLGRINNEQFF. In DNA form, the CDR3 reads TGTGCCAGCAGCTTGGGCCGGATAAACAATGAGCAGTTCTTC.